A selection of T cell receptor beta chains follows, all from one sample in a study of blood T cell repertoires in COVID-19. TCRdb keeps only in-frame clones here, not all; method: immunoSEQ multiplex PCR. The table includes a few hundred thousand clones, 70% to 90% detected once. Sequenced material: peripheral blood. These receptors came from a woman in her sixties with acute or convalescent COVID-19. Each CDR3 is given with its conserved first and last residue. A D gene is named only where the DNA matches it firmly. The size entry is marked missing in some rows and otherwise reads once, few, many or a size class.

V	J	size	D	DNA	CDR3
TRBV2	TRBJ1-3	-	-	TGTGCCAGCAGCCTTAACGGCAGGGGTAGCAACACCATATATTTT	CASSLNGRGSNTIYF
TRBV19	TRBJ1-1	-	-	TGTGCCAGTACCATAGGTGGGGCAGGGGCGTCCGCTTTCTTT	CASTIGGAGASAFF
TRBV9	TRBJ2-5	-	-	TGTGCCAGCAGCGTAGGGCCGTACCAAGAGACCCAGTACTTC	CASSVGPYQETQYF
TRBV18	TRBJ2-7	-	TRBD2	TGTGCCAGCTCACCAATAGCGGGGAACTCCTACGAGCAGTACTTC	CASSPIAGNSYEQYF
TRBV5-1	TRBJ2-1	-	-	TGCGCCAGCAGCTTTTCTCGAGGTGAGCAGTTCTTC	CASSFSRGEQFF
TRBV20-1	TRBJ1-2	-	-	TGCAGTGCTTACAGCTATGGCTACACCTTC	CSAYSYGYTF
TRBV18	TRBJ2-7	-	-	TGTGCCAGCTCACAGGGGTCCACCTACGAGCAGTACTTC	CASSQGSTYEQYF
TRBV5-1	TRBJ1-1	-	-	TGCGCCAGCAGCTTCTCAACAGGGCTGATGAACACTGAAGCTTTCTTT	CASSFSTGLMNTEAFF
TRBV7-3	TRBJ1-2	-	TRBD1	TGTGCCAGCAGCCTGGACAGGGCTGGCGGCTACACCTTC	CASSLDRAGGYTF
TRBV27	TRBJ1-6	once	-	TGTGCCAGCAGTTCTCCGAGGGGGAGGGAAGGTTCACCCCTCCACTTT	CASSSPRGREGSPLHF
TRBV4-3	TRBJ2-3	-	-	TGCGCCAGCAGCCAAGGACAGCCTAGCACAGATACGCAGTATTTT	CASSQGQPSTDTQYF
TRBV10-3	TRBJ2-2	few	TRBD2	TGTGCCATCAGTGAAACTAGCGGAGGCACCGGGGAGCTGTTTTTT	CAISETSGGTGELFF
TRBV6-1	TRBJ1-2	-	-	TGTGCCAGCAGTGCCCTAGAAACGGAGAAGACTAACTATGGCTACACCTTC	CASSALETEKTNYGYTF
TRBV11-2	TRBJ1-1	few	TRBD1	TGTGCCAGCCAGGGGGTTTTGAACACTGAAGCTTTCTTT	CASQGVLNTEAFF
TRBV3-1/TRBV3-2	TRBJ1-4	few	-	TGTGCCAGCAGCCAGGGCATTGCAACTAATGAAAAACTGTTTTTT	CASSQGIATNEKLFF
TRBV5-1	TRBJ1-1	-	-	TGCGCCAGCAGCACCGACAGGAGTTATCCCACTGAAGCTTTCTTT	CASSTDRSYPTEAFF
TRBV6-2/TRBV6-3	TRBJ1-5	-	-	TGTGCCAGCAGTTTCCGGGGGATATATAGCAATCAGCCCCAGCATTTT	CASSFRGIYSNQPQHF
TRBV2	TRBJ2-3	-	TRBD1	TGTGCCAGCCTCCCGGACAGGGTGATGGGAGATACGCAGTATTTT	CASLPDRVMGDTQYF
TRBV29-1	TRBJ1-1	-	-	TGCAGCGTTGAAGGGGGCACAAAGGCAGCTTTCTTT	CSVEGGTKAAFF
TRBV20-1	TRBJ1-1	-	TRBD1	TGCAGTGCTAGTAATCGGGACAGGGTTTTTGCGGGGAACACTGAAGCTTTCTTT	CSASNRDRVFAGNTEAFF
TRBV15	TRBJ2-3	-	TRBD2	TGTGCCACCAGCAAGGCTAGCGGGGGACTGCGCACAGATACGCAGTATTTT	CATSKASGGLRTDTQYF
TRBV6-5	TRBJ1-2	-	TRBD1	TGTGCCAGCAGTTTACAGGGGGCCTATGGCTACACCTTC	CASSLQGAYGYTF
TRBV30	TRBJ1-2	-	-	TGTGCCTGGAGTGCGGGGGTTGTCGAGGACTATGGCTACACCTTC	CAWSAGVVEDYGYTF
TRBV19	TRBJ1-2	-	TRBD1	TGTGCCAGTACCCACCCCCCGGCAGGGGGACTTAGCTACACCTTC	CASTHPPAGGLSYTF
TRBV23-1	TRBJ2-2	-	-	TGCGCCAGCAGTCCCGAGACAGGTTCGAACACCGGGGAGCTGTTTTTT	CASSPETGSNTGELFF
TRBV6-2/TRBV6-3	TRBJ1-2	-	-	TGTGCCAGCAGTTACGGTGTAAGGTTACAGTATGGCTACACCTTC	CASSYGVRLQYGYTF
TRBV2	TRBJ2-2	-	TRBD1	TGTGCCAGCATTCAGGGGGCGGGCACCGGGGAGCTGTTTTTT	CASIQGAGTGELFF
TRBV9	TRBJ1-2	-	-	TGTGCCAGCAGCCCTAGGCAGGGGAACTATGGCTACACCTTC	CASSPRQGNYGYTF
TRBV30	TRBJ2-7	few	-	TGTGCCTGGAGTCCGTTTCCAGGGTCGTACGAGCAGTACTTC	CAWSPFPGSYEQYF
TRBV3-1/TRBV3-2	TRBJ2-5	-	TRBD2	TGTGCCAGCAGCCCCCGACTAGCGGGGGGACCCGCGGTAGAGACCCAGTACTTC	CASSPRLAGGPAVETQYF
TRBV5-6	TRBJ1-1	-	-	TGTGCCAGCAGCTTAGGGGTAACTGAAGCTTTCTTT	CASSLGVTEAFF
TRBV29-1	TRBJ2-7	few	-	TGCAGCGTTGTTTGGCAGAACTACGAGCAGTACTTC	CSVVWQNYEQYF
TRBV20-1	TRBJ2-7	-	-	TGCAGTGCTAGAAGCGGGCACGAGCAGTACTTC	CSARSGHEQYF
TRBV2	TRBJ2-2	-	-	TGTGCCAGCAGGGACATCACCGGGGAGCTGTTTTTT	CASRDITGELFF
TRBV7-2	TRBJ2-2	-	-	TGTGCCAGCAGCAACCAGGGGGGGGAGCTGTTTTTT	CASSNQGGELFF
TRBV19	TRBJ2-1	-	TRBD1	TGTGCCAGTAGTATCAACCGGGACAGGGTTAAGAATGAGCAGTTCTTC	CASSINRDRVKNEQFF
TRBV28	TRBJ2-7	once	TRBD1	TGTGCCAGCAGTTTCTTGACAGGGCGCGAGCAGTACTTC	CASSFLTGREQYF
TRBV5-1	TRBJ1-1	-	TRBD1	TGCGCCAGCAGGACAGGGAGCTCCCCTGAAGCTTTCTTT	CASRTGSSPEAFF
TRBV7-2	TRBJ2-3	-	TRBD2	TGTGCCAGCAGCTATTCTAGCGGCCGCACAGATACGCAGTATTTT	CASSYSSGRTDTQYF